These 30 T cell receptor beta chains were all obtained from the same sample, sequenced in a study of blood T cell repertoires in COVID-19. Profiling relied on immunoSEQ multiplex PCR, and the TCRdb table lists in-frame clones only, not all of them. The profile shows 59,000 or so clones, about 73% of them singletons. The sequenced sample was peripheral blood. Receptor source: a woman in her fifties or sixties with active or convalescent COVID-19.

In this sample, this clone turned up a few times. The chain joins TRBV7-9 to TRBJ2-5; 13 bases fit TRBD2. This CDR3 has 14 amino acids. After removal of 4 bases from V and 7 bases from J, the junction contained 3 bases not matched to a gene. Germline V CDR1 and CDR2: SEHNR, FQNEAQ (reference sequence). The CDR3 nucleotides are TGTGCCAGCAGCTCAGGGACTAGCGGGGTGACCCAGTACTTC. The encoded protein is CASSSGTSGVTQYF.

The chain combines TRBV30 with TRBJ1-6; D not certain. The CDR3 runs to 14 residues. Germline-derived CDR1 and CDR2 are GTSNPN and SVGIG (reference sequence). V lost 2 bases, J lost 9 bases, and 14 bases lay in between. The CDR3 is CAWSPTGGSSPLHF. CDR3 bases: TGTGCCTGGAGTCCCACTGGAGGTAGTTCACCCCTCCACTTT.

This chain joins TRBV4-1 and TRBJ2-2; D is perhaps TRBD2 (5 bases). CDR3 length: 16 amino acids. Germline V lookup: CDR1 MGHRA, CDR2 YSYEKL. The V end was cut by 8 bases, the J end by 4 bases, with 20 bases between. Written as DNA, the CDR3 is TGCGCCAGCCCGTCTCGGCGGGCCAGGCGCACCGGGGAGCTGTTTTTT. Translation: CASPSRRARRTGELFF.

This clone was recorded a few times. The V call is TRBV19, the J call TRBJ1-2, with a tentative D call TRBD1 (5 bases). This CDR3 comprises 14 residues. Germline lookup yields CDR1 LNHDA and CDR2 SQIVND (reference sequence). V was trimmed by 6 bases and J by 2 bases, leaving 13 bases between them. CDR3 in DNA: TGTGCCAGTAGGCGGAGGGGAGCCAACTATGGCTACACCTTC. Translated, it gives CASRRRGANYGYTF. Full variable domain (rest looked up from reference TRBV19 and TRBJ1-2): DGGITQSPKYLFRKEGQNVTLSCEQNLNHDAMYWYRQDPGQGLRLIYYSQIVNDFQKGDIAEGYSVSREKKESFPLTVTSAQKNPTAFYLCASRRRGANYGYTFGSGTRLTVV.

The genes are TRBV3-1 (or the pseudogene TRBV3-2) and TRBJ1-2, with D perhaps matching TRBD1 (5 bases). Germline CDR1 LGHDT, CDR2 YNNKEL (reference sequence). V lost 0 bases and J 3 bases, leaving 8 bases between the germline ends. This CDR3 is built from 14 residues. CDR3 sequence: CASSQERGYYGYTF. The CDR3 region has the DNA TGTGCCAGCAGCCAAGAGCGGGGGTACTATGGCTACACCTTC.

The V gene is TRBV7-9, the J gene TRBJ2-2; possibly TRBD1 for D (5 bases). The CDR3 runs 17 residues. V lost 1 base, J lost 4 bases, and 16 bases lay in between. Germline-derived CDR1 and CDR2 are SEHNR and FQNEAQ (reference sequence). The CDR3: CASSLESGLVSTGELFF. The CDR3 DNA reads TGTGCCAGCAGCTTAGAGTCAGGGCTGGTGTCCACCGGGGAGCTGTTTTTT.

The J gene is TRBJ1-3, the V gene TRBV10-1, with D perhaps TRBD1 (5 bases). CDR3 length: 14 residues. Trimming stripped 4 bases from V and 0 bases from J, with 7 bases between. The germline V gene encodes CDR1 WNHNN and CDR2 SYGVQD (reference sequence). In nucleotides, the CDR3 is TGCGCCAGCAGTGCGGGGGGCTCTGGAAACACCATATATTTT. Its translation is CASSAGGSGNTIYF.

The rearrangement joins TRBV5-1 to TRBJ1-5, with no clear D. This CDR3 is built from 15 residues. Trimming stripped 4 bases from V and 0 bases from J, with 11 bases between. The germline V gene has CDR1 SGHRS and CDR2 YFSETQ. CDR3 in DNA: TGCGCCAGCAGCGTGACGGGTAATAGCAATCAGCCCCAGCATTTT. Residues: CASSVTGNSNQPQHF.

The rearrangement uses TRBV30 and TRBJ1-3; D call uncertain. The CDR3 has 13 amino acids. Trimming removed 1 base at V and 0 bases at J, with 4 bases between. Germline assignment: CDR1 GTSNPN and CDR2 SVGIG (reference sequence). Here the CDR3 DNA reads TGTGCCTGGAGTGCCTACTCTGGAAACACCATATATTTT. This encodes CAWSAYSGNTIYF.

This clone was counted between two and nine times. The chain carries TRBV2 and TRBJ2-2; D gene ambiguous. Per germline, CDR1 SNHLY and CDR2 FYNNEI. The CDR3 sequence is 13 residues long. Trimming left V 7 bases short and J 4 bases short, with 10 bases between. In DNA, the CDR3 is TGTGCCAGCACGAGGATCCCCACCGGGGAGCTGTTTTTT. It codes for CASTRIPTGELFF. The entire variable domain, with the rest obtained from reference TRBV2 and TRBJ2-2, is as follows: EPEVTQTPSHQVTQMGQEVILRCVPISNHLYFYWYRQILGQKVEFLVSFYNNEISEKSEIFDDQFSVERPDGSNFTLKIRSTKLEDSAMYFCASTRIPTGELFFGEGSRLTVL.

This chain connects TRBV5-1 to TRBJ2-1, with TRBD2 matching over 12 bases. Germline V lookup: CDR1 SGHRS, CDR2 YFSETQ. With V trimmed by 0 bases and J by 7 bases, 5 bases remained unmatched. The CDR3 loop spans 16 amino acids. The DNA for the CDR3 is TGCGCCAGCAGCTTGGTGGGGACTAGCGGGCTTAATGAGCAGTTCTTC. This encodes CASSLVGTSGLNEQFF. Using reference TRBV5-1 and TRBJ2-1 for the parts outside the CDR3, the full variable domain is KAGVTQTPRYLIKTRGQQVTLSCSPISGHRSVSWYQQTPGQGLQFLFEYFSETQRNKGNFPGRFSGRQFSNSRSEMNVSTLELGDSALYLCASSLVGTSGLNEQFFGPGTRLTVL.

The chain has TRBV29-1 and TRBJ2-1; 8 bases line up with TRBD1. Trimming removed 6 bases from V and 0 bases from J; junction bases left unmatched: 7. Germline V gives CDR1 SQVTM, CDR2 ANQGSEA. The CDR3 is made up of 15 amino acids. The CDR3 nucleotides read TGCAGCGTCCGCGGGACAGGCCGCTCCTACAATGAGCAGTTCTTC. It is translated as CSVRGTGRSYNEQFF.

The chain recombines TRBV7-9 with TRBJ1-2; D not resolved. Germline V CDR1 and CDR2: SEHNR, FQNEAQ (reference sequence). Deletions cut 0 bases from V and 4 bases from J, with 3 bases between. This CDR3 comprises 12 residues. The CDR3 protein is CASSLASYGYTF. The DNA for the CDR3 is TGTGCCAGCAGCTTAGCGAGCTATGGCTACACCTTC.

This clone occurred a few times. This chain connects TRBV30 to TRBJ2-7; possibly TRBD1 for D (5 bases). The germline V gene has CDR1 GTSNPN and CDR2 SVGIG (reference sequence). V dropped 5 bases and J dropped 7 bases, with 18 bases sitting between them. CDR3 length equals 13 residues. The CDR3 coding sequence is TGTGCCTGGTGGAAGGGGCAAGCAGGGGAGCAGTACTTC. It yields the protein CAWWKGQAGEQYF.

The chain employs TRBV10-3 and TRBJ2-1, with D possibly being TRBD2 (6 bases). CDR1 is ENHRY and CDR2 is SYGVKD in the germline V gene. This CDR3 has 16 residues. Trimming left V 0 bases short and J 0 bases short, with 9 bases between. CDR3 region: CAISESTSYSYNEQFF. CDR3 in DNA: TGTGCCATCAGTGAGTCCACTAGCTACTCCTACAATGAGCAGTTCTTC.

The chain employs TRBV9 and TRBJ2-5, with D perhaps matching TRBD1 (5 bases). Trimming took 0 bases from V and 4 from J, leaving 10 bases between them. The CDR3 has 14 residues. CDR1 SGDLS and CDR2 YYNGEE come from the germline V gene. The CDR3 DNA reads TGTGCCAGCAGCGTAGGGCCCAGGGCAGAGACCCAGTACTTC. The encoded protein is CASSVGPRAETQYF. Drawing the rest from reference TRBV9 and TRBJ2-5, the complete variable domain is DSGVTQTPKHLITATGQRVTLRCSPRSGDLSVYWYQQSLDQGLQFLIQYYNGEERAKGNILERFSAQQFPDLHSELNLSSLELGDSALYFCASSVGPRAETQYFGPGTRLLVL.

V usage is TRBV19 and J usage is TRBJ2-7; 8 bases line up with TRBD2. Losses at the gene ends were 6 bases for V and 4 bases for J; bases not matched to a gene: 8. The CDR3 has 14 residues. Germline V gene lookup returns CDR1 LNHDA and CDR2 SQIVND (reference sequence). CDR3 in DNA: TGTGCCAGTAGCCCCGGGCGGGAGGCTTACGAGCAGTACTTC. Translating it yields CASSPGREAYEQYF.

V is TRBV7-8 and J is TRBJ2-2; 9 nucleotides align to TRBD2. Germline V gene data show CDR1 as SGHVS and CDR2 as FQNEAQ. CDR3 length equals 15 residues. Trimming removed 5 bases from V and 4 bases from J; junction bases left unmatched: 5. This CDR3 reads CASSPRLAVTGELFF. The CDR3 DNA sequence: TGTGCCAGCAGCCCCCGACTAGCGGTCACCGGGGAGCTGTTTTTT.

V and J are TRBV15 and TRBJ2-7; D gene unclear. Looked up from germline, CDR1 is LNHNV and CDR2 is YYDKDF (reference sequence). V lost 4 bases and J lost 6, with 7 bases in between. This CDR3 has 11 amino acids. CDR3 region: CATSNRVEQYF. The CDR3 DNA reads TGTGCCACCAGCAACAGAGTCGAGCAGTACTTC.

This clone has more than one count but fewer than ten. The rearrangement joins TRBV5-5 to TRBJ1-2, with D maybe TRBD1 (6 bases). Trimming shortened V by 1 base and J by 4 bases, and 14 bases separated the two germline ends. CDR3 length: 15 residues. The germline V gene encodes CDR1 SGHKS and CDR2 YYEKEE (reference sequence). The CDR3 spells CASSLIQGKTYGYTF. CDR3 coding DNA: TGTGCCAGCAGCTTGATCCAGGGGAAGACCTATGGCTACACCTTC. The variable domain in full, with the rest retrieved from reference TRBV5-5 and TRBJ1-2, is DAGVTQSPTHLIKTRGQQVTLRCSPISGHKSVSWYQQVLGQGPQFIFQYYEKEERGRGNFPDRFSARQFPNYSSELNVNALLLGDSALYLCASSLIQGKTYGYTFGSGTRLTVV.

The rearrangement uses TRBV25-1 and TRBJ2-1; TRBD2 matches 13 bases. This CDR3 has 15 amino acids. Germline trimming cut 6 bases from V and 4 bases from J; bases unmatched to any gene: 3. Germline lookup yields CDR1 MGHDK and CDR2 SYGVNS. The CDR3 nucleotides are TGTGCCAGCAGCCTGACTAGCGGGAGGTACAATGAGCAGTTCTTC. Protein product: CASSLTSGRYNEQFF. Full variable domain (rest looked up from reference TRBV25-1 and TRBJ2-1): EADIYQTPRYLVIGTGKKITLECSQTMGHDKMYWYQQDPGMELHLIHYSYGVNSTEKGDLSSESTVSRIRTEHFPLTLESARPSHTSQYLCASSLTSGRYNEQFFGPGTRLTVL.

Only one count was recorded for this clone. V gene TRBV18 combines with J gene TRBJ2-7; 10 nucleotides match TRBD2. CDR1 and CDR2 (germline): KGHSH, LQKENI. The CDR3 extends over 16 amino acids. Unmatched junction bases numbered 4, after V lost 2 bases and J lost 0 bases. CDR3 protein: CASSPTLAGPSYEQYF. CDR3 DNA: TGTGCCAGCTCACCAACACTAGCGGGACCCTCCTACGAGCAGTACTTC.

The V call is TRBV5-1, the J call TRBJ2-2; 8 positions match TRBD2. Germline CDR1 and CDR2: SGHRS and YFSETQ. The CDR3 has 16 residues. V shed 0 bases, J shed 7 bases, and the junction held 8 bases outside the gene matches. The CDR3 reads CASSLAAGGDNGELFF. The CDR3 DNA is TGCGCCAGCAGCTTGGCTGCGGGAGGAGATAACGGGGAGCTGTTTTTT.

The rearrangement uses TRBV6-5 and TRBJ2-7, with TRBD2 identical over 9 bases. This CDR3 is 14 amino acids long. From germline, CDR1 is MNHEY and CDR2 SVGAGI. V dropped 5 bases and J dropped 7; count of bases not matched to a gene: 9. CDR3 amino acids: CASSNRGGRGEQYF. CDR3 DNA sequence: TGTGCCAGCAGTAATCGCGGCGGGAGGGGGGAGCAGTACTTC.

V usage is TRBV4-1 and J usage is TRBJ2-2, with TRBD1 identical over 12 bases. The germline V gene has CDR1 MGHRA and CDR2 YSYEKL. The CDR3 extends over 18 amino acids. Germline trimming cut 3 bases from V and 0 bases from J; bases unmatched to any gene: 5. The chain's CDR3 is CASSQTGTGGANTGELFF. The CDR3, as DNA: TGCGCCAGCAGCCAGACCGGGACAGGGGGCGCGAACACCGGGGAGCTGTTTTTT.

The gene calls are TRBV25-1 and TRBJ1-1; possibly TRBD1 for D (6 bases). Germline CDR1 and CDR2: MGHDK and SYGVNS. V was pared by 2 bases and J by 4 bases, with 14 bases between. This CDR3 comprises 15 residues. The CDR3 protein is CASSEDRGFSTEAFF. As DNA, the CDR3 is TGTGCCAGCAGTGAAGATAGGGGGTTCTCCACTGAAGCTTTCTTT. Filled out from reference TRBV25-1 and TRBJ1-1, the complete variable domain reads EADIYQTPRYLVIGTGKKITLECSQTMGHDKMYWYQQDPGMELHLIHYSYGVNSTEKGDLSSESTVSRIRTEHFPLTLESARPSHTSQYLCASSEDRGFSTEAFFGQGTRLTVV.

The chain recombines TRBV7-9 with TRBJ2-1; TRBD2 agrees at 7 bases. Looked up from germline, CDR1 is SEHNR and CDR2 is FQNEAQ (reference sequence). The CDR3 runs to 14 residues. V gave up 8 bases and J gave up 3 bases; unmatched junction bases: 7. CDR3 sequence: CASVAGRDYNEQFF. For the CDR3, the DNA is TGTGCCAGCGTAGCAGGGAGGGACTACAATGAGCAGTTCTTC.

The rearrangement links TRBV27 to TRBJ2-2; perhaps TRBD1 as D (5 bases). This CDR3 comprises 15 residues. Looked up from germline, CDR1 is MNHEY and CDR2 is SMNVEV (reference sequence). Trimming cost V 3 bases and J 2 bases, with 10 bases left between them. The CDR3, as DNA: TGTGCCAGCAGTTTGTGGGGCTCAAACACCGGGGAGCTGTTTTTT. Amino acid sequence: CASSLWGSNTGELFF.

The V call is TRBV6-1, the J call TRBJ1-5; D is unclear. CDR1 is MNHNS and CDR2 is SASEGT in the germline V gene. This CDR3 is built from 14 residues. The ends were cut back, 3 bases at V and 4 bases at J, with 10 bases in the middle. The CDR3 DNA sequence: TGTGCCAGCAGTGAGGGAGACCTTAATCAGCCCCAGCATTTT. Its protein is CASSEGDLNQPQHF.

This clone was observed a few times. The rearrangement links TRBV6-2 or TRBV6-3 to TRBJ2-2, with D hard to call. V was trimmed by 0 bases and J by 5 bases, leaving 7 bases between them. This CDR3 has 14 amino acids. Germline-derived CDR1 and CDR2 are MNHEY and SVGEGT. The CDR3 protein is CASSYSTGTGELFF. In DNA form, the CDR3 reads TGTGCCAGCAGTTACTCCACCGGGACCGGGGAGCTGTTTTTT.